This entry lists 11 T cell receptor beta chains sequenced from one sample in a study of T cell responses to AZD1222 COVID-19 vaccine. Clones were read by immunoSEQ multiplex PCR, and TCRdb kept only the in-frame ones, dropping some. The sample lists about 180,000 clones, about 86% seen once, with around 0.5% in the top ten. Sequences were derived from peripheral blood, sampled on day 0 of AZD1222 vaccination. These receptors were obtained from an adult in good health.

This clone was observed a handful of times. The rearrangement uses TRBV28 and TRBJ1-1; D is possibly TRBD1 (5 bases). The CDR3 consists of 12 residues. Trimming took 2 bases from V and 10 from J, leaving 11 bases between them. The germline V gene encodes CDR1 MDHEN and CDR2 SYDVKM. CDR3 DNA: TGTGCCAGCAGTTTACGGCAGGGTGCAGCTTTCTTT. Translating it yields CASSLRQGAAFF.

The CDR3 spells CASSQDGFGANTEAFF. Written as DNA, the CDR3 is TGCGCCAGCAGCCAAGATGGTTTCGGGGCGAACACTGAAGCTTTCTTT. This chain uses TRBV4-3 with TRBJ1-1, with D perhaps TRBD1 (5 bases). The V end was cut by 0 bases, the J end by 1 base, with 12 bases between. This CDR3 spans 16 amino acids. Germline CDR1 is LGHNA and CDR2 is YSLEER.

The rearrangement joins TRBV7-9 to TRBJ2-5, with 7 bases matching TRBD1. CDR1 SEHNR and CDR2 FQNEAQ come from the germline V gene (reference sequence). Unmatched junction bases numbered 7, after V lost 9 bases and J lost 3 bases. The CDR3 runs to 13 residues. Here the CDR3 reads CASPRDREETQYF. CDR3 DNA sequence: TGTGCCAGTCCGAGGGACAGAGAAGAGACCCAGTACTTC.

This clone was recorded once. CDR3 residues: CASSPEGSNEKLFF. CDR3 in DNA: TGTGCCAGCAGTCCTGAGGGGTCTAATGAAAAACTGTTTTTT. This chain uses TRBV7-9 with TRBJ1-4; D is perhaps TRBD1 (5 bases). Trimming removed 6 bases from V and 3 bases from J, with 11 bases in between. CDR3 size: 14 residues. Germline loops: CDR1 SEHNR, CDR2 FQNEAQ (reference sequence).

The chain couples TRBV7-8 to TRBJ1-1; D unclear. Germline lookup yields CDR1 SGHVS and CDR2 FQNEAQ. V lost 1 base and J lost 0, with 12 bases in between. There are 16 residues in the CDR3. This CDR3 is CASSLGAVFMNTEAFF. The CDR3 DNA reads as TGTGCCAGCAGCTTAGGGGCGGTTTTTATGAACACTGAAGCTTTCTTT.

CDR3 residues: CASMKGLNEKLFF. The CDR3 DNA is TGTGCCAGCATGAAGGGTCTAAACGAAAAACTGTTTTTT. This chain links TRBV27 with TRBJ1-4; D is unresolved. The CDR3 runs 13 residues. Trimming stripped 7 bases from V and 8 bases from J, with 14 bases between. Germline values: CDR1 MNHEY, CDR2 SMNVEV (reference sequence).

This CDR3 reads CASGGYPGPEAFF. The DNA for the CDR3 is TGTGCCAGTGGGGGGTATCCGGGACCTGAAGCTTTCTTT. The chain carries TRBV19 and TRBJ1-1, with D maybe TRBD1 (5 bases). Trimming cost V 8 bases and J 6 bases, with 16 bases left between them. Germline values: CDR1 LNHDA, CDR2 SQIVND (reference sequence). This CDR3 has 13 amino acids.

The CDR3 DNA reads TGTGCCTGGATTCAACGGTACCTTGGCGGCGAGCAGTACTTC. This sequence encodes CAWIQRYLGGEQYF. The chain employs TRBV30 and TRBJ2-7, with D unclear. The V gene lost 4 bases and the J gene lost 6 bases, with 19 bases spanning the gap. The length of the CDR3 is 14 residues. From germline, CDR1 is GTSNPN and CDR2 SVGIG (reference sequence).

The rearrangement uses TRBV28 and TRBJ2-2; D unresolved. Germline V CDR1 and CDR2: MDHEN, SYDVKM. V lost 2 bases and J 5 bases, leaving 15 bases between the germline ends. There are 16 residues in the CDR3. In DNA, the CDR3 is TGTGCCAGCAGTTTACCAGGCTGGGGTAGGACCGGGGAGCTGTTTTTT. This gives the protein CASSLPGWGRTGELFF.

The rearrangement joins TRBV25-1 to TRBJ2-7; 7 bases fit TRBD2. Germline V gene data show CDR1 as MGHDK and CDR2 as SYGVNS. V was clipped by 4 bases and J by 3 bases; unmatched bases: 3. This CDR3 region has 13 residues. The CDR3 DNA is TGTGCCAGCAGTGTCGGCGGGGGCTACGAGCAGTACTTC. Translated: CASSVGGGYEQYF.

CDR3 nucleotides: TGTGCCTGGAGTGGGGGACAGGGGGCAAATCAGCCCCAGCATTTT. It encodes CAWSGGQGANQPQHF. The chain links TRBV30 to TRBJ1-5; 12 bases are a match to TRBD1. CDR3 size: 15 residues. CDR1 is GTSNPN and CDR2 is SVGIG in the germline V gene (reference sequence). J lost 4 bases, V lost 1 base, and 2 bases had no gene match.